The rows below give T cell receptor beta chains drawn from one sample of a study of blood T cell repertoires in COVID-19. Sequencing was performed with immunoSEQ multiplex PCR; in TCRdb, only in-frame clones are kept and a portion is missing. The table shows about 220,000 clones, with 83% occurring only once. The source material was PBMCs or T cells enriched from blood (not recorded which). These receptors originate from a woman in her forties or fifties who had been exposed to COVID-19. CDR3s include the opening cysteine and the closing phenylalanine or tryptophan. D genes are given only for firm matches. Rows may omit the clone size; those that give it use once, few, many or a size class.

TRBV19,.,.,TRBJ1-5,TGTGCCAGTAGTATGACAGGTTCCGGCAATCAGCCCCAGCATTTT,CASSMTGSGNQPQHF
TRBV7-3,.,TRBD1,TRBJ1-1,TGTGCCAGCAGCTTAATGCCGGGACAGGAAGCTTTCTTT,CASSLMPGQEAFF
TRBV6-5,.,.,TRBJ1-3,TGTGGGAGGACCGTGATCTCTGGAAACACCATATATTTT,CGRTVISGNTIYF
TRBV3-1/TRBV3-2,.,.,TRBJ2-2,TGTGCCAGCTCTCGACGGGGGACGAACACCGGGGAGCTGTTTTTT,CASSRRGTNTGELFF
TRBV27,.,.,TRBJ1-6,TGTGCCAGCAGTTTACAGGGGAGCTCTTCACCCCTCCACTTT,CASSLQGSSSPLHF
TRBV5-1,.,.,TRBJ1-5,TGCGCCAGCAGCCAAGGGGGATTCGATCAGCCCCAGCATTTT,CASSQGGFDQPQHF
TRBV7-2,.,.,TRBJ1-2,TGTGCCAGCAGCTCGGACAGACATGGCTACACCTTC,CASSSDRHGYTF
TRBV5-1,.,.,TRBJ2-7,TGCGCCAGCAGCTTGGGATCGGGGTACGAGCAGTACTTC,CASSLGSGYEQYF
TRBV6-2/TRBV6-3,.,TRBD2,TRBJ2-7,TGTGCCAGCAGCTCAAGCGGGGGGGTCGATCAGCAGTACTTC,CASSSSGGVDQQYF
TRBV6-6,once,.,TRBJ1-3,TGTGCCAGCAGTCGACGAAAAGGAGGCCTCGGTGGAAACACCATATATTTT,CASSRRKGGLGGNTIYF
TRBV5-1,.,TRBD1,TRBJ1-4,TGCGCCAGCAGCTCAATGCCCGACAGGGGAAGGGAAAAACTGTTTTTT,CASSSMPDRGREKLFF
TRBV12-5,.,.,TRBJ1-1,TGTGCTAGTGGAAGAACCGGGACACCAACTGAAGCTTTCTTT,CASGRTGTPTEAFF
TRBV9,.,.,TRBJ2-2,TGTGCCAGCAGTTGGACAGAGAACACCGGGGAGCTGTTTTTT,CASSWTENTGELFF
TRBV6-4,.,TRBD1,TRBJ1-1,TGTGCCAGCAGGGTAGACAGGGGAGAGACTGAAGCTTTCTTT,CASRVDRGETEAFF
TRBV29-1,.,.,TRBJ1-1,TGCAGCGGCGCGCAGTGGCTGACTCGTGAAGCTTTCTTT,CSGAQWLTREAFF
TRBV7-8,.,TRBD1,TRBJ2-7,TGTGCCAGCAGCGCCCGGGACAGGGTCTTCGAGCAGTACTTC,CASSARDRVFEQYF
TRBV2,.,TRBD1,TRBJ1-3,TGTGCCAGCAGGGGGACAGGGGCCCCTGGAAACACCATATATTTT,CASRGTGAPGNTIYF
TRBV5-5,.,TRBD2,TRBJ2-3,TGTGCCAGCAGCTTTTTAGCGGGAGGCACAGATACGCAGTATTTT,CASSFLAGGTDTQYF
TRBV6-5,.,TRBD1,TRBJ1-1,TGTGCCAGCAGTCCGGACAGGGCGAACACTGAAGCTTTCTTT,CASSPDRANTEAFF
TRBV13,.,.,TRBJ2-2,TGTGCCAGCATGCGACTTGCCACCGGGGAGCTGTTTTTT,CASMRLATGELFF
TRBV6-6,.,TRBD2,TRBJ2-5,TGTGCCAGCAATCGACTAGCGGGAGATACCCAGTACTTC,CASNRLAGDTQYF
TRBV20-1,.,.,TRBJ2-3,TGCAGTGCTACCCCATCAGATACGCAGTATTTT,CSATPSDTQYF
TRBV30,once,.,TRBJ2-3,TGTGCCTGGAGTGTGACCAGGGCGGATACGCAGTATTTT,CAWSVTRADTQYF
TRBV29-1,.,.,TRBJ2-2,TGCAGCGTTGTGTTTGGGAGTGAAGAAGGGGAGCTGTTTTTT,CSVVFGSEEGELFF
TRBV7-3,.,TRBD2,TRBJ2-1,TGTGCCAGCAGCCTACTAGCGGGGGGGCACAATGAGCAGTTCTTC,CASSLLAGGHNEQFF
TRBV29-1,.,TRBD1,TRBJ1-4,TGCAGCGCCCAGGGGGCGGCAACTAATGAAAAACTGTTTTTT,CSAQGAATNEKLFF
TRBV18,.,.,TRBJ1-1,TGTGCCAGCTCACCACACACCTTGGACAGAATTAACACTGAAGCTTTCTTT,CASSPHTLDRINTEAFF